This is a list of T cell receptor beta chains from one sample in a study of T cells after yellow fever vaccination. TCRdb re-derived calls from the 5' RACE reads in MiXCR, one entry per CDR3 protein. The sample records approximately 150,000 distinct CDR3 sequences, around 7.7% being singletons. The specimen comprised CD4+ T cells sorted from PBMCs, sampled 5 days after the yellow fever booster vaccination. All receptors come from a man aged 25 to 40 who received the YFV17D yellow fever vaccine. The CDR3 runs from the conserved cysteine through the conserved F or W. D genes are given only for firm matches. Clone size is given for some rows only: seen once, a few or many times, or a class if the clone is expanded.

V	D	J	size	CDR3	DNA
TRBV14	TRBD1	TRBJ2-1	many	CASSRTLPGGSLFF	TGTGCCAGCAGCCGCACACTCCCAGGGGGAAGTTTGTTCTTC
TRBV3-1	TRBD1	TRBJ1-1	many	CASSQAQGARTEAFF	TGTGCCAGCAGCCAAGCCCAGGGGGCGCGCACTGAAGCTTTCTTT
TRBV11-2	TRBD2	TRBJ2-3	many	CASSFRLAGAEYTDTQYF	TGTGCCAGCAGCTTTCGACTAGCGGGAGCTGAGTACACAGATACGCAGTATTTT
TRBV6-5	TRBD2	TRBJ2-3	many	CASSYSGGGLGDTQYF	TGTGCCAGCAGTTACTCGGGGGGGGGACTTGGAGATACGCAGTATTTT
TRBV7-2	NA	TRBJ2-1	many	CASSLYNNEQFF	TGTGCCAGCAGCTTATACAACAATGAGCAGTTCTTC
TRBV14	NA	TRBJ2-1	many	CASSELRRSYNEQFF	TGTGCCAGCAGCGAGCTTAGGAGGTCCTACAATGAGCAGTTCTTC
TRBV20-1	TRBD2	TRBJ2-5	few	CSVVSGRGKETQYF	TGCAGTGTAGTTAGCGGGAGAGGAAAAGAGACCCAGTACTTC
TRBV7-2	NA	TRBJ1-1	many	CASSLGRMNTEAFF	TGTGCCAGCAGCTTGGGTCGGATGAACACTGAAGCTTTCTTT
TRBV9	NA	TRBJ2-3	few	CASSVGGRGTDTQYF	TGTGCCAGCAGCGTAGGTGGGAGAGGCACAGATACGCAGTATTTT
TRBV20-1	TRBD1	TRBJ2-3	many	CSARDLGTGEADTQYF	TGCAGTGCTAGAGATTTGGGGACAGGGGAGGCAGATACGCAGTATTTT
TRBV30	NA	TRBJ2-3	NA	CAWTGVTDTQYF	TGTGCCTGGACGGGGGTCACAGATACGCAGTATTTT
TRBV5-4	TRBD2	TRBJ2-5	NA	CASSRGTKGETQYF	TGTGCCAGCAGCCGGGGGACTAAGGGAGAGACCCAGTACTTC
TRBV6-5	TRBD1	TRBJ1-6	many	CASSATGGIGSPLHF	TGTGCCAGCAGCGCTACAGGGGGCATTGGTTCACCCCTCCACTTT
TRBV9	TRBD2	TRBJ2-3	many	CASSARLAPSSTDTQYF	TGTGCCAGCAGCGCCCGACTAGCACCCTCGAGCACAGATACGCAGTATTTT
TRBV19	TRBD1	TRBJ2-1	NA	CASSLTGNNEQFF	TGTGCCAGTAGCCTGACAGGGAACAATGAGCAGTTCTTC